The 32 T cell receptor beta chains below were found in one sample sequenced in a study of T cell repertoires in cytomegalovirus infection. Each CDR3 protein gets one entry after TCRdb re-called the reads with MiXCR. The table shows around 740,000 distinct CDR3 sequences, with roughly 36% occurring only once. Source material: PBMCs. These receptors were collected from a human donor in good health (CMV status not recorded). Some clones in this sample may be carry-over from other donors' samples.

This chain links TRBV28 with TRBJ2-5, with D uncertain. The CDR3 has 13 residues. With 3 bases removed from V and 3 bases from J, the gap between germline ends came to 8 bases. The germline V gene has CDR1 MDHEN and CDR2 SYDVKM. CDR3 DNA: TGTGCCAGCAGTTTTGACGAGAAAGAGACCCAGTACTTC. Translating gives CASSFDEKETQYF.

This clonotype was seen many times. This sequence joins TRBV25-1 and TRBJ1-5, with TRBD1 identical over 8 bases. CDR1 and CDR2 from the germline V gene are MGHDK and SYGVNS. CDR3 length equals 17 residues. The junction had 12 bases not matched to a gene; V was cut back by 1 base and J by 7 bases. The CDR3 DNA follows: TGTGCCAGCAGTGAATCTAGCGGACAGGGTGGTAAACAGCCCCAGCATTTT. It encodes CASSESSGQGGKQPQHF.

The rearrangement joins TRBV18 to TRBJ1-2; possible D gene TRBD1, 6 bases. Germline V gives CDR1 KGHSH, CDR2 LQKENI. The CDR3 sequence is 15 residues long. Trimming shortened V by 5 bases and J by 0 bases, and 13 bases separated the two germline ends. The CDR3 DNA reads as TGTGCCAGCTCAGATCCGCGGACAGCTAACTATGGCTACACCTTC. This encodes CASSDPRTANYGYTF.

The V gene is TRBV19, the J gene TRBJ2-2; D is ambiguous. Germline loops: CDR1 LNHDA, CDR2 SQIVND (reference sequence). There are 16 residues in the CDR3. Between the trimmed V and J ends, which lost 5 bases and 0 bases, there was a span of 13 bases. CDR3 DNA sequence: TGTGCCAGTAGTCCTCGTGTACTTTCGAACACCGGGGAGCTGTTTTTT. It yields the protein CASSPRVLSNTGELFF.

The table lists this clonotype with a few counts. This chain joins TRBV4-1 and TRBJ1-2; D unclear. CDR1 is MGHRA and CDR2 is YSYEKL in the germline V gene. The CDR3 covers 18 residues. Trimming shortened V by 0 bases and J by 4 bases, and 21 bases separated the two germline ends. The CDR3 nucleotides read TGCGCCAGCAGCCAAGATGGCCGGGTGATTCGGCCTGGCTATGGCTACACCTTC. Amino acids: CASSQDGRVIRPGYGYTF.

This sequence joins TRBV28 and TRBJ2-3, with TRBD2 matching 15 bases. Per the germline V gene, CDR1 is MDHEN and CDR2 is SYDVKM. The ends lost 6 bases at V and 5 bases at J; junction bases unmatched: 12. This CDR3 has 18 residues. The CDR3 region is CASSSPGLAGGPVDTQYF. The DNA of the CDR3 is TGTGCCAGCAGCTCCCCCGGACTAGCGGGAGGGCCCGTAGATACGCAGTATTTT.

This chain joins TRBV5-6 and TRBJ2-2, with D perhaps TRBD1 (7 bases). The CDR3 has 16 amino acids. V was clipped by 3 bases and J by 0 bases, with 12 bases between them. Germline V gives CDR1 SGHDT, CDR2 YYEEEE. The DNA for the CDR3 is TGTGCCAGCAGCTCTTTCAGGGGGGCGAACACCGGGGAGCTGTTTTTT. Its protein is CASSSFRGANTGELFF.

In its sample, this clonotype was seen a few times. The V and J genes are TRBV6-1 and TRBJ2-7, with D hard to call. The CDR3 spans 12 residues. The germline V gene has CDR1 MNHNS and CDR2 SASEGT. Trimming shortened V by 8 bases and J by 3 bases, and 11 bases separated the two germline ends. The CDR3 loop is CASFKDRYEQYF. CDR3 DNA: TGTGCCAGCTTCAAGGATCGCTACGAGCAGTACTTC.

The chain combines TRBV28 with TRBJ2-7, with a tentative D call TRBD2 (7 bases). The CDR3 sequence is 15 residues long. With 7 bases removed from V and 3 bases from J, the gap between germline ends came to 19 bases. Germline V CDR1 and CDR2: MDHEN, SYDVKM. DNA for the CDR3: TGTGCCAGCACCGATTTGGGGGGGGCTGTCTACGAGCAGTACTTC. This translates into CASTDLGGAVYEQYF.

This clonotype occurred a few times. The rearrangement links TRBV7-8 to TRBJ1-4; perhaps TRBD1 as D (6 bases). V dropped 3 bases and J dropped 2 bases, with 10 bases sitting between them. This CDR3 has 15 residues. Germline V gene data show CDR1 as SGHVS and CDR2 as FQNEAQ. Written as DNA, the CDR3 is TGTGCCAGCAGCTTGGGGGGGCTCACTAATGAAAAACTGTTTTTT. Protein sequence: CASSLGGLTNEKLFF. Full variable domain (remainder filled in from reference TRBV7-8 and TRBJ1-4): GAGVSQSPRYKVAKRGQDVALRCDPISGHVSLFWYQQALGQGPEFLTYFQNEAQLDKSGLPSDRFFAERPEGSVSTLKIQRTQQEDSAVYLCASSLGGLTNEKLFFGSGTQLSVL.

This chain joins TRBV12-3 or TRBV12-4 and TRBJ1-2, with a weak D call TRBD1 (5 bases). The CDR3 runs 13 residues. With 2 bases removed from V and 8 bases from J, the gap between germline ends came to 12 bases. CDR3 in amino acids: CASSLQGPRGYTF. The CDR3, as DNA: TGTGCCAGCAGTTTACAGGGCCCGAGGGGCTACACCTTC.

At least ten counts were recorded for this clonotype. The gene calls are TRBV7-8 and TRBJ2-3; D gene uncertain. V lost 0 bases and J 4 bases, leaving 2 bases between the germline ends. CDR1 SGHVS and CDR2 FQNEAQ come from the germline V gene. The length of the CDR3 is 12 residues. The CDR3 sequence: CASSLAPDTQYF. In nucleotides, the CDR3 is TGTGCCAGCAGCTTAGCGCCAGATACGCAGTATTTT.

The chain has TRBV11-2 and TRBJ2-5, with 8 bases that match TRBD1. Germline V CDR1 and CDR2: SGHAT, FQNNGV. J lost 7 bases, V lost 1 base, and 8 bases had no gene match. The CDR3 has 15 amino acids. Here the CDR3 reads CASSLGQGPWGTQYF. CDR3 nucleotides: TGTGCCAGCAGCTTAGGACAGGGGCCCTGGGGGACCCAGTACTTC.

The chain combines TRBV20-1 with TRBJ2-1; 9 nucleotides align to TRBD2. CDR3 length equals 13 residues. Looked up from germline, CDR1 is DFQATT and CDR2 is SNEGSKA (reference sequence). J gave up 5 bases and V 6 bases, and 5 bases lay outside the gene matches. The CDR3 DNA follows: TGCAGTGCCACGGGACTAGCTCACAATGAGCAGTTCTTC. This sequence encodes CSATGLAHNEQFF.

This clonotype was detected a few times. The rearrangement links TRBV6-6 to TRBJ1-6; D remains ambiguous. The length of the CDR3 is 11 residues. CDR1 and CDR2 (germline): MNHNY, SVGAGI (reference sequence). Trimming shortened V by 2 bases and J by 10 bases, and 3 bases separated the two germline ends. CDR3 residues: CASSYKSPLHF. The CDR3 DNA follows: TGTGCCAGCAGTTACAAATCACCCCTCCACTTT.

This clonotype showed up just a few times. The chain uses TRBV28 and TRBJ1-4, with 7 bases that match TRBD1. J lost 4 bases, V lost 5 bases, and 4 bases had no gene match. The germline V gene encodes CDR1 MDHEN and CDR2 SYDVKM. The CDR3 is made up of 14 amino acids. The CDR3 DNA reads TGTGCCAGCAGTCCGACAGGGAATAATGAAAAACTGTTTTTT. It codes for CASSPTGNNEKLFF.

This clonotype was observed a handful of times. This chain uses TRBV2 with TRBJ1-5, with D perhaps matching TRBD1 (5 bases). Trimming removed 9 bases at V and 10 bases at J, with 22 bases between. The germline gives CDR1 SNHLY, CDR2 FYNNEI. CDR3 length: 14 residues. CDR3 sequence (DNA): TGTGCCAGTGCCACTGGGACGGATTACCACCCCCAGCATTTT. This translates into CASATGTDYHPQHF.

Of note for this clonotype: Since the CDR3 does not end with the conserved phenylalanine or tryptophan, this likely comes from a read error. The rearrangement uses TRBV7-6 and TRBJ2-5; 7 nucleotides align to TRBD2. Germline V gene sequence: CDR1 SGHVS, CDR2 FNYEAQ. The CDR3 is made up of 16 amino acids. V lost 4 bases and J lost 4; bases outside the gene matches: 12. CDR3 sequence reads: CASSSRGAGARETQYL. The CDR3 DNA sequence: TGTGCCAGCAGCTCCCGAGGGGCGGGAGCGAGAGAGACCCAGTACTTA.

There are a few counts of this clonotype. The chain carries TRBV20-1 and TRBJ2-1, with 9 bases that match TRBD1. This CDR3 region has 17 residues. With V trimmed by 2 bases and J by 5 bases, 13 bases remained unmatched. Looked up from germline, CDR1 is DFQATT and CDR2 is SNEGSKA (reference sequence). CDR3 loop: CSARNREQGAENNEQFF. DNA of the CDR3: TGCAGTGCTAGAAACCGAGAACAGGGGGCTGAAAACAATGAGCAGTTCTTC.

As concerns this clonotype: A much larger clone differs from this one at a single base, so this may be a read error. It is unclear where the CDR3 begins or ends on the DNA, so no DNA is shown, and the CDR3 is as TCRdb lists it. The genes are TRBV7-2 and TRBJ2-5; the DNA was not used to check the table's D call, TRBD1. Germline values: CDR1 SGHTA, CDR2 FQGNSA. With termini counted, the CDR3 has 16 amino acids. The CDR3 spells CASSLVGTGTGETQSF.

The genes are TRBV7-4 and TRBJ1-4; no clear D gene. There are 13 residues in the CDR3. The ends were cut back, 3 bases at V and 8 bases at J, with 10 bases in the middle. CDR1 is SGHVT and CDR2 is SQSDAQ in the germline V gene. The CDR3 here is CASSFGVLEKLFF. As DNA, the CDR3 is TGTGCCAGCAGCTTTGGGGTTTTGGAAAAACTGTTTTTT.

The chain joins TRBV2 to TRBJ2-5; TRBD2 might be the D (6 bases). In germline, CDR1 is SNHLY, CDR2 FYNNEI. This CDR3 is 13 amino acids long. V gave up 7 bases and J gave up 5 bases, with 14 bases separating them. Here the CDR3 DNA reads TGTGCCAGCATTAGCGGTAGGCTGGAGACCCAGTACTTC. Its translation: CASISGRLETQYF.

A single count supports this clonotype. Because the CDR3 is missing its conserved closing phenylalanine or tryptophan, this is likely a read error. The chain carries TRBV7-2 and TRBJ2-7; D gene unclear. The germline V and J ends were trimmed by 1 base and 6 bases, with 10 bases remaining between them. CDR3 length: 13 residues. CDR1 is SGHTA and CDR2 is FQGNSA in the germline V gene. The CDR3 region is CASSLETGFEQYL. CDR3 DNA: TGTGCCAGCAGCTTAGAAACCGGGTTCGAGCAGTACTTA.

The chain is built from TRBV30 and TRBJ2-3; no clear D gene. The CDR3 loop spans 11 amino acids. Germline CDR1 and CDR2: GTSNPN and SVGIG (reference sequence). Trimming shortened V by 2 bases and J by 13 bases, and 13 bases separated the two germline ends. The CDR3 sequence: CAWSLGGLEYF. Written as DNA, the CDR3 is TGTGCCTGGAGTCTTGGCGGTTTAGAGTATTTT.

This clonotype came up a few times. This chain links TRBV19 with TRBJ2-2, with 7 positions matching TRBD1. V lost 8 bases to trimming and J lost 0 bases; unmatched junction nucleotides: 9. Germline V gives CDR1 LNHDA, CDR2 SQIVND (reference sequence). This CDR3 region has 16 residues. CDR3 residues: CASAKFQGANTGELFF. The CDR3 bases are TGTGCCAGTGCTAAATTTCAGGGGGCGAACACCGGGGAGCTGTTTTTT. The variable domain in full, with the rest retrieved from reference TRBV19 and TRBJ2-2, is DGGITQSPKYLFRKEGQNVTLSCEQNLNHDAMYWYRQDPGQGLRLIYYSQIVNDFQKGDIAEGYSVSREKKESFPLTVTSAQKNPTAFYLCASAKFQGANTGELFFGEGSRLTVL.

With regard to this clonotype: Germline is not matched at one junction end, which may reflect a read error. The V gene is TRBV7-8, the J gene TRBJ2-5, with a tentative D call TRBD2 (7 bases). CDR1 SGHVS and CDR2 FQNEAQ come from the germline V gene. This CDR3 region has 15 residues. This CDR3 reads CASSLSGGALETKYF. Written as DNA, the CDR3 is TGTGCCAGCAGCTTAAGTGGGGGGGCCTTAGAGACCAAGTACTTC.

The rearrangement joins TRBV19 to TRBJ2-5; 9 positions agree with TRBD1. Germline V gene sequence: CDR1 LNHDA, CDR2 SQIVND (reference sequence). The CDR3 has 15 residues. V shed 1 base, J shed 6 bases, and the junction held 6 bases outside the gene matches. Written as DNA, the CDR3 is TGTGCCAGTAGTATAGGCCCGACAGGGGGTAAGACCCAGTACTTC. The encoded protein is CASSIGPTGGKTQYF.

Of note for this clonotype: In this CDR3 the conserved last residue, phenylalanine or tryptophan, is missing, so a read error is likely. The chain carries TRBV12-3 or TRBV12-4 and TRBJ1-5, with TRBD1 matching over 8 bases. This CDR3 contains 14 residues. The V segment lost 7 bases and the J segment 4 bases; nucleotides outside the gene matches: 6. The CDR3: CASKTGQGNQPQHL. The CDR3 DNA is TGTGCCAGCAAAACCGGACAGGGAAATCAGCCCCAGCATTTG.

This clonotype was seen a single time. This chain links TRBV20-1 with TRBJ2-3, with 8 bases aligning to TRBD2. V was pared by 2 bases and J by 5 bases, with 9 bases of the junction left unmatched. The germline gives CDR1 DFQATT, CDR2 SNEGSKA (reference sequence). The CDR3 covers 15 residues. This chain's CDR3 is CSARLPSGPQDTQYF. The DNA for the CDR3 is TGCAGTGCTAGATTGCCTAGCGGGCCCCAAGATACGCAGTATTTT.

In its sample, this clonotype was seen a few times. The rearrangement links TRBV19 to TRBJ2-7; 7 nucleotides align to TRBD2. CDR3 length: 14 amino acids. Germline assignment: CDR1 LNHDA and CDR2 SQIVND (reference sequence). Trimming took 3 bases from V and 0 from J; bases not matched to a gene: 2. CDR3 DNA sequence: TGTGCCAGTAGTATGACTAGCACCTCCTACGAGCAGTACTTC. Protein: CASSMTSTSYEQYF.

The V gene is TRBV7-9, the J gene TRBJ2-4; D call uncertain. Germline assignment: CDR1 SEHNR and CDR2 FQNEAQ (reference sequence). The CDR3 is 16 residues long. Trimming stripped 5 bases from V and 0 bases from J, with 14 bases between. The CDR3 sequence: CASSPRTGIAKNIQYF. The CDR3 DNA reads as TGTGCCAGCAGCCCCCGGACGGGTATAGCCAAAAACATTCAGTACTTC.

This clonotype has only a few counts. This chain joins TRBV5-1 and TRBJ2-7, with 7 positions matching TRBD2. Germline V lookup: CDR1 SGHRS, CDR2 YFSETQ. V shed 6 bases, J shed 5 bases, and the junction held 8 bases outside the gene matches. The CDR3 sequence is 13 residues long. CDR3 in amino acids: CASNAGDFNEQYF. The CDR3 region has the DNA TGCGCCAGCAACGCGGGAGACTTTAACGAGCAGTACTTC.